Below, one TCR beta chain is given with its context. CDR3 length: 12 residues. Trimming left V 4 bases short and J 4 bases short, with 8 bases between. Germline assignment: CDR1 SGHTS and CDR2 YDEGEE. This record belongs to a study of control samples from healthy donors and cancer patients. Sequenced by immunoSEQ multiplex PCR; TCRdb stores in-frame clones only, minus some. The sample lists 100,000 to 150,000 clones; 70% to 90% were seen once. Material: blood. The origin of this receptor is a middle-aged man in good health. The V and J genes are TRBV5-8 and TRBJ1-2; D unresolved. CDR3 sequence (DNA): TGTGCCAGCAGCGTGTCAGTCTATGGCTACACCTTC. Translation: CASSVSVYGYTF.